Shown below are 32 T cell receptor beta chains from a single sample sequenced in a study of metastatic and nonmetastatic thyroid tumors (dated by TCRdb to about 2020). Library generation was performed with PCR. The instrument given in TCRdb is Illumina HiSeq 4000. TCRdb trimmed public reads at Q25 via fastp, called clones via MiXCR and kept in-frame beta chains. This sample gives approximately 19,000 clones in total; about a third of them show up just once. More than 8.5% of the sample belongs to the ten largest clones. Before undergoing thyroid surgery, none of the patients had been given any kind of treatment. The sequenced material came from tumor tissue. The receptors here all came from a male donor with papillary thyroid cancer or a benign thyroid nodule (not recorded which). Some clones in this sample may be carry-over from other donors' samples.

The genes are TRBV5-1 and TRBJ2-2; 7 bases match TRBD1. From germline, CDR1 is SGHRS and CDR2 YFSETQ. The CDR3 has 16 residues. Unmatched junction bases numbered 16, after V lost 7 bases and J lost 7 bases. The CDR3 protein is CASGPIGQESGGELFF. The CDR3 coding sequence is TGCGCCAGCGGTCCTATAGGACAGGAGAGTGGCGGGGAGCTGTTTTTT.

V gene TRBV5-1 combines with J gene TRBJ2-7, with D maybe TRBD2 (5 bases). Germline V CDR1 and CDR2: SGHRS, YFSETQ. Trimming removed 4 bases at V and 3 bases at J, with 11 bases between. The CDR3 covers 13 residues. CDR3 in amino acids: CASSPGLIYEQYF. The CDR3 bases are TGCGCCAGCAGCCCCGGACTGATCTACGAGCAGTACTTC.

The gene calls are TRBV6-6 and TRBJ2-3; TRBD2 might be the D (6 bases). Germline lookup yields CDR1 MNHNY and CDR2 SVGAGI (reference sequence). Trimming removed 2 bases at V and 6 bases at J, with 18 bases between. CDR3 size: 16 residues. This chain's CDR3 is CASSYVVAVVTDTQYF. DNA of the CDR3: TGTGCCAGCAGTTACGTTGTAGCGGTCGTCACGGATACGCAGTATTTT.

The V call is TRBV5-1, the J call TRBJ2-2, with 12 positions matching TRBD1. The germline gives CDR1 SGHRS, CDR2 YFSETQ. V dropped 4 bases and J dropped 2; count of bases not matched to a gene: 9. The CDR3 is made up of 18 amino acids. CDR3 in amino acids: CASSRKYGTGGNTGELFF. The CDR3 DNA reads as TGCGCCAGCAGCAGGAAATACGGGACAGGGGGCAACACCGGGGAGCTGTTTTTT.

This clone was seen repeatedly, ten times or more. This chain uses TRBV2 with TRBJ1-1; 10 bases are a match to TRBD1. Germline V gene lookup returns CDR1 SNHLY and CDR2 FYNNEI. Trimming cost V 4 bases and J 1 base; bases outside gene matches: 12. CDR3 length: 18 amino acids. CDR3 loop: CASSVPGQGLSGNTEAFF. The CDR3 bases are TGTGCCAGCAGTGTTCCGGGACAGGGGTTGTCTGGGAACACTGAAGCTTTCTTT.

In this sample, this clone turned up many times. The chain joins TRBV28 to TRBJ1-4; D might be TRBD1 (5 bases). Germline V lookup: CDR1 MDHEN, CDR2 SYDVKM. The V and J ends lost 5 bases and 7 bases respectively, with 17 bases between them. This CDR3 contains 15 residues. For the CDR3, the DNA is TGTGCCAGCAGTCTGGACATCGGGGGGGGTGAAAAACTGTTTTTT. It encodes CASSLDIGGGEKLFF.

This clone occurred a few times. The CDR3 spells CASSSGSSGANVLTF. The DNA for the CDR3 is TGCGCCAGCAGCTCAGGGAGCTCTGGGGCCAACGTCCTGACTTTC. This chain uses TRBV5-1 with TRBJ2-6, with D possibly called TRBD1 or TRBD2 (5 bases each). CDR1 SGHRS and CDR2 YFSETQ come from the germline V gene. The CDR3 is 15 residues long. Trimming cost V 3 bases and J 0 bases, with 7 bases left between them.

This clone was recorded many times. One end of the junction varies from germline; a read error may be responsible. This chain joins TRBV12-3 or TRBV12-4 and TRBJ1-4, with unresolved D. The CDR3 length is 15 residues. This chain's CDR3 is CARSLARAVPEKLFF. The CDR3 nucleotides are TGTGCCCGCAGTTTAGCGCGGGCAGTCCCGGAAAAACTGTTTTTT.

This clone was detected once. The chain is built from TRBV6-2 or TRBV6-3 and TRBJ2-7; D uncertain. Germline V gene sequence: CDR1 MNHEY, CDR2 SVGEGT. This CDR3 region has 15 residues. Trimming took 6 bases from V and 3 from J, leaving 18 bases between them. CDR3 sequence: CASSHRWLINYEQYF. The DNA for the CDR3 is TGTGCCAGCAGCCATCGTTGGTTAATTAACTACGAGCAGTACTTC.

A note on this clone: Germline and junction disagree at one end, which may indicate a read error. The V gene is TRBV20-1, the J gene TRBJ2-7, with 8 bases matching TRBD2. This CDR3 has 14 amino acids. CDR1 is DFQATT, CDR2 SNEGSKA, per germline (reference sequence). This CDR3 reads CSASVLADSHEQYF. CDR3 nucleotides: TGCAGTGCTTCAGTACTAGCGGACTCCCACGAGCAGTACTTC.

This clone was seen only once. J is TRBJ1-1 and V is TRBV9; D not resolved. This CDR3 is built from 13 residues. CDR1 and CDR2 from the germline V gene are SGDLS and YYNGEE. Trimming removed 2 bases at V and 6 bases at J, with 11 bases between. As DNA, the CDR3 is TGTGCCAGCAGCGTTGGCCTAGGGTCTGAAGCTTTCTTT. This translates into CASSVGLGSEAFF.

The chain employs TRBV11-2 and TRBJ2-1; 9 bases fit TRBD2. V gave up 0 bases and J gave up 2 bases; unmatched junction bases: 11. In germline, CDR1 is SGHAT, CDR2 FQNNGV. The CDR3 length is 19 residues. Here the CDR3 DNA reads TGTGCCAGCAGCTTAGAACCGACTAGCGGTATCCGGGCCTACAATGAGCAGTTCTTC. Its protein is CASSLEPTSGIRAYNEQFF.

The chain links TRBV4-2 to TRBJ2-1; D call uncertain. Trimming cost V 0 bases and J 5 bases, with 8 bases left between them. This CDR3 has 14 residues. Germline V gene lookup returns CDR1 LGHNA and CDR2 YNFKEQ. DNA of the CDR3: TGTGCCAGCAGCCAAGATAGCCTGGACAATGAGCAGTTCTTC. The encoded protein is CASSQDSLDNEQFF.

About this clone itself: At one of its ends the junction is not consistent with the germline gene, which may arise from a read error. The gene calls are TRBV20-1 and TRBJ2-1, with D possibly matching TRBD2 (5 bases). The CDR3 covers 15 residues. Germline CDR1 DFQATT, CDR2 SNEGSKA (reference sequence). The CDR3 reads CSSREGVCVNNEQFF. For the CDR3, the DNA is TGCAGTTCTAGAGAGGGCGTCTGTGTTAACAATGAGCAGTTCTTC.

Details on this clone: This clone may be a read error of a much larger clone one base away. Other nucleotide sequences from this sample produce the same CDR3. The rearrangement uses TRBV30 and TRBJ1-2; D remains ambiguous. Trimming left V 4 bases short and J 5 bases short, with 14 bases between. Germline assignment: CDR1 GTSNPN and CDR2 SVGIG (reference sequence). This CDR3 contains 13 residues. CDR3 nucleotide sequence: TGTGCCTGGACCCTAGATAGACGGTATGGCTACACCTTC. It yields the protein CAWTLDRRYGYTF.

Comments on this clone: A junction end diverges from the germline sequence, so it may reflect a read error. The V and J genes are TRBV28 and TRBJ2-5, with a tentative D call TRBD1 (6 bases). There are 14 residues in the CDR3. Looked up from germline, CDR1 is MDHEN and CDR2 is SYDVKM. The CDR3 sequence is CARSTWDNEETLYF. The CDR3 DNA is TGTGCCAGAAGTACCTGGGACAATGAAGAGACCCTGTACTTC.

The genes are TRBV10-3 and TRBJ2-2; maybe TRBD2 (6 bases). The CDR3 is 15 amino acids. Per the germline V gene, CDR1 is ENHRY and CDR2 is SYGVKD. V shed 6 bases and J shed 3 bases, with 14 bases lying between them. CDR3: CAIREGVRDTGELFF. In DNA, the CDR3 is TGTGCCATCAGGGAGGGAGTTCGGGACACCGGGGAGCTGTTTTTT.

The J gene is TRBJ2-1, the V gene TRBV24-1; D is ambiguous. The CDR3 runs to 12 residues. V was cut by 5 bases and J by 7 bases, with 8 bases left in between. CDR1 is KGHDR, CDR2 SFDVKD, per germline. The chain's CDR3 is CATSGWSNEQFF. The DNA of the CDR3 is TGTGCCACCAGTGGGTGGAGTAATGAGCAGTTCTTC.

V and J are TRBV28 and TRBJ1-5; 9 bases line up with TRBD1. The CDR3 covers 15 residues. The ends lost 5 bases at V and 7 bases at J; junction bases unmatched: 9. Germline CDR1 and CDR2: MDHEN and SYDVKM. CDR3 nucleotides: TGTGCCAGCAGTCAAAAGGGACAGGGCCGGCAGCCCCAGCATTTT. Protein product: CASSQKGQGRQPQHF.

This clone was counted ten times or more. This rearrangement joins TRBV19 to TRBJ1-6; no firm D call. Trimming removed 5 bases from V and 4 bases from J, with 6 bases in between. CDR1 and CDR2 from the germline V gene are LNHDA and SQIVND (reference sequence). The CDR3 totals 13 residues. Here the CDR3 DNA reads TGTGCCAGTAGTGACCGTTATAATTCACCCCTCCACTTT. Translation gives CASSDRYNSPLHF.

Regarding this clone: A junction end diverges from the germline sequence, so it may reflect a read error. The V and J genes are TRBV20-1 and TRBJ2-6; tentative D call: TRBD1 (6 bases). This CDR3 is built from 14 residues. Germline V gene lookup returns CDR1 DFQATT and CDR2 SNEGSKA (reference sequence). The CDR3 coding sequence is TGCAGTGCTACTCGGGGCTCTGGGGACAACATCCTGACTTTC. Translated, it gives CSATRGSGDNILTF.

Judged by abundance, this clone is medium-sized. The rearrangement links TRBV20-1 to TRBJ1-2; D is unresolved. Germline-derived CDR1 and CDR2 are DFQATT and SNEGSKA (reference sequence). V lost 6 bases and J 3 bases, leaving 11 bases between the germline ends. This CDR3 is built from 12 residues. The CDR3 DNA reads TGCAGTGCCCGGCCGCCAGACTATGGCTACACCTTC. It yields the protein CSARPPDYGYTF.

This chain uses TRBV2 with TRBJ2-7, with TRBD2 identical over 12 bases. CDR1 is SNHLY, CDR2 FYNNEI, per germline. This CDR3 contains 15 residues. V dropped 6 bases and J dropped 10; count of bases not matched to a gene: 13. The CDR3 DNA follows: TGTGCCAGCAGCGCAGGACTAGCGGGATCCTACTATCAGTACTTC. Encoded protein: CASSAGLAGSYYQYF.

This clone was counted ten times or more. The gene calls are TRBV9 and TRBJ2-1, with 9 bases lining up with TRBD1. CDR1 and CDR2 from the germline V gene are SGDLS and YYNGEE. The V gene end was trimmed by 2 bases and the J gene end by 11 bases; junction bases not matched to a gene: 14. This CDR3 comprises 16 residues. The CDR3 loop is CASSVSTGTGFEKQFF. The CDR3 DNA sequence: TGTGCCAGCAGCGTCTCAACCGGGACAGGGTTCGAGAAGCAGTTCTTC.

As for this clone: This may arise from a read error, as a much more abundant clone is one base away. This chain connects TRBV5-4 to TRBJ1-2; weak D call: TRBD1 (6 bases). Germline V gene lookup returns CDR1 SGHNT and CDR2 YYREEE (reference sequence). The CDR3 has 15 residues. V was clipped by 4 bases and J by 4 bases, with 17 bases between them. CDR3 in DNA: TGTGCCAGCAGCCCGCTGGACAGCGATCCCTATGGCTACACCTTC. This sequence encodes CASSPLDSDPYGYTF.

The chain employs TRBV3-1 and TRBJ1-1; D is possibly TRBD1 (6 bases). This CDR3 has 14 amino acids. V lost 1 base and J 1 base, leaving 7 bases between the germline ends. Germline CDR1 reads LGHDT; CDR2 reads YNNKEL (reference sequence). The CDR3 nucleotides are TGTGCCAGCAGCCAAGTAGGGGGGAACACTGAAGCTTTCTTT. Its translation is CASSQVGGNTEAFF. The variable domain in full, with the rest retrieved from reference TRBV3-1 and TRBJ1-1, is DTAVSQTPKYLVTQMGNDKSIKCEQNLGHDTMYWYKQDSKKFLKIMFSYNNKELIINETVPNRFSPKSPDKAHLNLHINSLELGDSAVYFCASSQVGGNTEAFFGQGTRLTVV.

The chain couples TRBV6-1 to TRBJ2-7; a possible D gene is TRBD2 (6 bases). CDR1 is MNHNS and CDR2 is SASEGT in the germline V gene. The CDR3 is 14 residues long. The V end was cut by 8 bases, the J end by 3 bases, with 17 bases between. The CDR3 loop reads CASSRSAGIYEQYF. Written as DNA, the CDR3 is TGTGCCAGCTCCCGATCGGCGGGAATCTACGAGCAGTACTTC.

The rearrangement joins TRBV5-1 to TRBJ2-7; D is perhaps TRBD1 (6 bases). The ends were cut back, 7 bases at V and 2 bases at J, with 13 bases in the middle. CDR3 length: 13 residues. The germline gives CDR1 SGHRS, CDR2 YFSETQ. The CDR3: CASRRQETYEQYF. The CDR3 bases are TGCGCCAGCCGACGACAGGAAACCTACGAGCAGTACTTC.

This clone was detected only once. The genes are TRBV20-1 and TRBJ2-3, with 14 positions matching TRBD2. With V trimmed by 4 bases and J by 2 bases, 8 bases remained unmatched. The CDR3 extends over 17 amino acids. The germline V gene has CDR1 DFQATT and CDR2 SNEGSKA (reference sequence). CDR3 loop: CSAKGLAGESVTDTQYF. The CDR3 bases are TGCAGTGCTAAGGGACTAGCGGGAGAGAGTGTCACAGATACGCAGTATTTT.

This clone was observed at least ten times. The chain combines TRBV7-3 with TRBJ2-1; 7 nucleotides match TRBD2. V dropped 5 bases and J dropped 0; count of bases not matched to a gene: 7. There are 16 residues in the CDR3. The germline V gene has CDR1 SGHTA and CDR2 FQGTGA. The CDR3 region has the DNA TGTGCCAGCAGCCCAAACGGCGGGAGCTCCTACAATGAGCAGTTCTTC. It specifies CASSPNGGSSYNEQFF.

The chain carries TRBV20-1 and TRBJ1-5; TRBD1 aligns across 9 bases. The V segment lost 5 bases and the J segment 8 bases; nucleotides outside the gene matches: 10. The CDR3 extends over 14 amino acids. The germline V gene has CDR1 DFQATT and CDR2 SNEGSKA (reference sequence). CDR3 nucleotide sequence: TGCAGTGCTGAACGGACAGGGGCGATTGAGCCCCAGCATTTT. Amino acid sequence: CSAERTGAIEPQHF.

V is TRBV28 and J is TRBJ2-7; 7 nucleotides line up with TRBD1. V shed 10 bases and J 4 bases; nucleotides not matched to a gene: 10. CDR1 MDHEN and CDR2 SYDVKM come from the germline V gene. This CDR3 is built from 13 residues. CDR3 sequence: CATSGTAKYEQYF. CDR3 coding DNA: TGTGCCACGTCCGGGACAGCGAAATACGAGCAGTACTTC.